The 30 T cell receptor beta chains presented below share a single source sample, sequenced in a study of graft-versus-host responses after intestinal transplantation. Co-plated with 200,000 CFSE-labeled responder cells were 200,000 irradiated, violet-dye-labeled stimulator cells. The data were produced by immunoSEQ multiplex PCR, yet TCRdb's version contains in-frame clones alone and is incomplete. The sample has 2,200 or so clones; roughly a third are singletons. The sample here was alloreactive CD8+ T cells from a mixed lymphocyte reaction culture, taken before transplantation. Indicated subset: CFSE-low proliferating T cells sorted from roughly 6-day pre-transplant mixed lymphocyte reaction (GvH or HvG direction). The source is a human patient who was an organ donor for intestinal transplantation.

This rearrangement joins TRBV10-1 to TRBJ2-7; 9 bases align to TRBD1. The CDR3 extends over 16 amino acids. Germline CDR1 is WNHNN and CDR2 is SYGVQD (reference sequence). The ends lost 4 bases at V and 5 bases at J; junction bases unmatched: 12. CDR3 amino acids: CASSGTSGTGIHEQYF. The CDR3 DNA follows: TGCGCCAGCAGTGGAACCTCCGGGACAGGGATCCACGAGCAGTACTTC.

The DNA for the CDR3 is TGTGCCAGTAGCGCTGGGGGCCGGGAGCTGTTTTTT. Translating gives CASSAGGRELFF. The J gene is TRBJ2-2, the V gene TRBV19; TRBD1 might be the D (6 bases). V lost 6 bases and J lost 9, with 11 bases in between. The CDR3 runs 12 residues. Germline lookup yields CDR1 LNHDA and CDR2 SQIVND (reference sequence).

This clone was seen only a few times. At one of its ends the junction is not consistent with the germline gene, which may arise from a read error. The same CDR3 can be traced to other DNA sequences in this sample. This chain joins TRBV6-5 and TRBJ2-7; no definite D call. Germline lookup yields CDR1 MNHEY and CDR2 SVGAGI. The length of the CDR3 is 13 residues. The CDR3 sequence: CATSDPLSYEQYF. The CDR3 region has the DNA TGTGCCACCAGTGACCCCCTCTCCTACGAGCAGTACTTC.

The V and J genes are TRBV21-1 and TRBJ2-7; the table gives TRBD1 as D, unverified against the DNA. TRBV21-1 is recorded as a pseudogene. The CDR3 consists of 18 residues. CDR3: CASSKALRDRLVSYEQYF. DNA for the CDR3: TGTGCCAGCAGCAAAGCGCTCAGGGACAGGCTGGTCTCCTACGAGCAGTACTTC.

This clone is hyperexpanded (1% or more) within its sample. This specimen includes other DNA sequences encoding the same CDR3. The chain links TRBV28 to TRBJ1-4; a possible D gene is TRBD1 (6 bases). Germline CDR1 reads MDHEN; CDR2 reads SYDVKM. Trimming stripped 6 bases from V and 6 bases from J, with 11 bases between. This CDR3 comprises 13 residues. This CDR3 is CASREDSYEKLFF. The DNA of the CDR3 is TGTGCCAGCAGAGAGGACAGTTATGAAAAACTGTTTTTT.

This clone was picked up a small number of times. The chain uses TRBV2 and TRBJ2-3; D not resolved. Per the germline V gene, CDR1 is SNHLY and CDR2 is FYNNEI. V lost 5 bases to trimming and J lost 0 bases, with 6 bases between them. This CDR3 contains 13 residues. CDR3 residues: CASSLASTDTQYF. The CDR3 nucleotides are TGTGCCAGCAGTTTGGCGAGCACAGATACGCAGTATTTT.

This clone appeared a few times. The chain joins TRBV11-2 to TRBJ1-1; the D gene is possibly TRBD1 (5 bases). The CDR3 runs to 13 residues. The germline gives CDR1 SGHAT, CDR2 FQNNGV. V shed 5 bases and J shed 4 bases, with 11 bases lying between them. The CDR3 nucleotides are TGTGCCAGCAGCCCAGGGCGGGGCACTGAAGCTTTCTTT. The encoded protein is CASSPGRGTEAFF.

This clone was counted only a few times. The chain links TRBV10-1 to TRBJ2-7; D might be TRBD2 (6 bases). CDR1 WNHNN and CDR2 SYGVQD come from the germline V gene (reference sequence). CDR3 size: 14 residues. Trimming left V 2 bases short and J 5 bases short, with 13 bases between. DNA for the CDR3: TGCGCCAGCAGTGAGACGGGGGACCGTGACGAGCAGTACTTC. Its protein is CASSETGDRDEQYF.

V and J are TRBV7-6 and TRBJ1-1, with no clear D. Trimming stripped 3 bases from V and 5 bases from J, with 10 bases between. The CDR3 is 13 residues long. The germline gives CDR1 SGHVS, CDR2 FNYEAQ. The CDR3 coding sequence is TGTGCCAGCAGCTTTGGCCGGGGAACTGAAGCTTTCTTT. Its protein is CASSFGRGTEAFF.

The rearrangement joins TRBV4-2 to TRBJ1-6, with a tentative D call TRBD1 (6 bases). V lost 2 bases to trimming and J lost 5 bases, with 16 bases between them. This CDR3 comprises 17 residues. CDR1 is LGHNA, CDR2 YNFKEQ, per germline. CDR3 bases: TGTGCCAGCAGCCAACTTGTTTGGACAGCCGATAATTCACCCCTCCACTTT. The encoded protein is CASSQLVWTADNSPLHF.

This clone ranks as medium-sized (0.01 to 0.1%). The chain is built from TRBV7-2 and TRBJ1-2, with D unclear. Trimming pared 5 bases from V and 0 bases from J, leaving 16 bases between. This CDR3 comprises 16 residues. The germline gives CDR1 SGHTA, CDR2 FQGNSA. The CDR3 spells CASSTSPPRSNYGYTF. CDR3 in DNA: TGTGCCAGCAGCACGTCACCACCGAGATCTAACTATGGCTACACCTTC.

The J gene is TRBJ2-3, the V gene TRBV27, with 9 bases aligning to TRBD2. The CDR3 has 16 residues. CDR1 and CDR2 (germline): MNHEY, SMNVEV (reference sequence). V shed 4 bases and J 4 bases; nucleotides not matched to a gene: 9. CDR3 bases: TGTGCCAGCAGTTGGGTCTCTGCGGGGGGGGCAGATACGCAGTATTTT. This gives the protein CASSWVSAGGADTQYF.

By its share, this clone is large. This chain connects TRBV27 to TRBJ2-2, with 8 bases identical to TRBD1. The CDR3 contains 16 residues. Germline loops: CDR1 MNHEY, CDR2 SMNVEV (reference sequence). Unmatched junction bases numbered 5, after V lost 4 bases and J lost 1 base. The CDR3 loop is CASSSLGTGNTGELFF. The CDR3 DNA reads TGTGCCAGCAGTTCCCTCGGGACAGGGAACACCGGGGAGCTGTTTTTT.

The rearrangement joins TRBV27 to TRBJ1-3, with 9 bases that match TRBD1. The CDR3 spans 16 residues. The V segment lost 6 bases and the J segment 0 bases; nucleotides outside the gene matches: 6. Germline V gives CDR1 MNHEY, CDR2 SMNVEV (reference sequence). The CDR3 protein is CASRRTGVDSGNTIYF. The CDR3 bases are TGTGCCAGCAGGAGGACAGGGGTTGACTCTGGAAACACCATATATTTT.

This clone is termed medium-sized. The rearrangement uses TRBV18 and TRBJ2-4; D remains unclear. CDR3 size: 10 residues. V was shortened by 9 bases and J by 8 bases, with 8 bases between the two germline ends. Germline V lookup: CDR1 KGHSH, CDR2 LQKENI. DNA of the CDR3: TGTGCCAGTGGTGGAGACATTCAGTACTTC. It codes for CASGGDIQYF.

The rearrangement joins TRBV6-5 to TRBJ2-7; a weak D match, TRBD2 (5 bases). V was trimmed by 2 bases and J by 3 bases, leaving 11 bases between them. The CDR3 contains 14 residues. Germline assignment: CDR1 MNHEY and CDR2 SVGAGI. The CDR3 sequence: CASSYGGHLYEQYF. CDR3 coding DNA: TGTGCCAGCAGTTACGGAGGTCACCTCTACGAGCAGTACTTC.

This clone appeared a single time. The V call is TRBV4-1, the J call TRBJ1-2; D unresolved. Germline values: CDR1 MGHRA, CDR2 YSYEKL. The CDR3 loop spans 14 amino acids. The ends were cut back, 1 base at V and 8 bases at J, with 14 bases in the middle. CDR3 nucleotide sequence: TGCGCCAGCAGCCAAGTTTTACAGCTATTGGGCTACACCTTC. Translation gives CASSQVLQLLGYTF.

This chain links TRBV6-4 with TRBJ2-3; 8 bases align to TRBD2. CDR3 size: 15 residues. Unmatched junction bases numbered 3, after V lost 3 bases and J lost 1 base. Germline values: CDR1 MRHNA, CDR2 SNTAGT. CDR3 protein: CASSESGGGTDTQYF. Written as DNA, the CDR3 is TGTGCCAGCAGTGAATCCGGGGGGGGCACAGATACGCAGTATTTT.

The chain recombines TRBV4-1 with TRBJ1-2; tentatively, D is TRBD1 (5 bases). V lost 0 bases to trimming and J lost 8 bases, with 13 bases between them. CDR3 size: 14 residues. Germline assignment: CDR1 MGHRA and CDR2 YSYEKL. The CDR3 region is CASSQEGLTEGYTF. CDR3 coding DNA: TGCGCCAGCAGCCAAGAGGGACTGACGGAGGGCTACACCTTC.

Only a few counts were recorded for this clone. A much larger clone sits a single nucleotide away, making a read error possible. The chain employs TRBV9 and TRBJ2-3, with D hard to call. The CDR3 runs to 12 residues. Trimming stripped 4 bases from V and 2 bases from J, with 5 bases between. Germline values: CDR1 SGDLS, CDR2 YYNGEE. The CDR3 is CASSPNTDTQYF. In DNA form, the CDR3 reads TGTGCCAGCAGCCCCAACACAGATACGCAGTATTTT. Full variable domain (rest looked up from reference TRBV9 and TRBJ2-3): DSGVTQTPKHLITATGQRVTLRCSPRSGDLSVYWYQQSLDQGLQFLIQYYNGEERAKGNILERFSAQQFPDLHSELNLSSLELGDSALYFCASSPNTDTQYFGPGTRLTVL.

The count of this clone is one. This chain links TRBV28 with TRBJ1-6, with D unclear. From germline, CDR1 is MDHEN and CDR2 SYDVKM. Trimming took 10 bases from V and 0 from J, leaving 10 bases between them. The length of the CDR3 is 14 residues. Written as DNA, the CDR3 is TGTGCCATCGGTCCGAGCTCCTATAATTCACCCCTCCACTTT. It encodes CAIGPSSYNSPLHF.

The chain is built from TRBV25-1 and TRBJ1-1; D call uncertain. Looked up from germline, CDR1 is MGHDK and CDR2 is SYGVNS. The CDR3 runs 11 residues. V gave up 4 bases and J gave up 8 bases, with 8 bases separating them. CDR3 bases: TGTGCCAGCAGTGCAGGTCCCGAAGCTTTCTTT. It encodes CASSAGPEAFF.

V usage is TRBV27 and J usage is TRBJ2-1; a weak D match, TRBD2 (5 bases). The V end was cut by 6 bases, the J end by 6 bases, with 15 bases between. CDR3 length equals 14 residues. Germline V gene data show CDR1 as MNHEY and CDR2 as SMNVEV (reference sequence). As DNA, the CDR3 is TGTGCCAGCAGCCAACTAGGCATTTTCAATGAGCAGTTCTTC. This sequence encodes CASSQLGIFNEQFF.

Only a few counts were recorded for this clone. CDR3 region: CASSLNWGDEQFF. The CDR3 nucleotides read TGTGCCAGCAGCTTAAACTGGGGGGATGAGCAGTTCTTC. The rearrangement uses TRBV5-4 and TRBJ2-1; possible D gene TRBD2, 6 bases. The CDR3 has 13 residues. The V gene's germline CDR1 is SGHNT and CDR2 YYREEE (reference sequence). The V end lost 2 bases, the J end lost 8 bases, and 11 bases lay between the germline ends.

Only a few counts were recorded for this clone. The chain carries TRBV7-6 and TRBJ2-3; D may be TRBD2 (6 bases). Germline assignment: CDR1 SGHVS and CDR2 FNYEAQ. CDR3 length: 16 amino acids. Trimming pared 3 bases from V and 2 bases from J, leaving 15 bases between. The CDR3 protein is CASSFSAGLNTDTQYF. In nucleotides, the CDR3 is TGTGCCAGCAGCTTTTCCGCGGGGCTGAACACAGATACGCAGTATTTT. Complete variable domain (other parts from reference TRBV7-6 and TRBJ2-3): GAGVSQSPRYKVTKRGQDVALRCDPISGHVSLYWYRQALGQGPEFLTYFNYEAQQDKSGLPNDRFSAERPEGSISTLTIQRTEQRDSAMYRCASSFSAGLNTDTQYFGPGTRLTVL.

The rearrangement uses TRBV5-6 and TRBJ2-6; unclear D gene. V lost 7 bases and J 5 bases, leaving 25 bases between the germline ends. The CDR3 is 18 amino acids. Per the germline V gene, CDR1 is SGHDT and CDR2 is YYEEEE. The CDR3 reads CASADPNSQQSRANVLTF. The CDR3 bases are TGTGCCAGCGCTGATCCCAATAGTCAACAAAGTCGGGCCAACGTCCTGACTTTC.

This clone ranks as medium-sized (0.01 to 0.1%). The chain combines TRBV7-3 with TRBJ2-3; 7 bases align to TRBD2. The germline gives CDR1 SGHTA, CDR2 FQGTGA. V was pared by 4 bases and J by 1 base, with 2 bases of the junction left unmatched. CDR3 size: 14 residues. Written as DNA, the CDR3 is TGTGCCAGCAGCTGGGCGGGGGGCACAGATACGCAGTATTTT. This sequence encodes CASSWAGGTDTQYF.

The J gene is TRBJ1-1, the V gene TRBV5-1, with unresolved D. This CDR3 region has 16 residues. The germline V gene encodes CDR1 SGHRS and CDR2 YFSETQ. Trimming stripped 2 bases from V and 1 base from J, with 15 bases between. The CDR3 sequence: CASSFSGLFTNTEAFF. CDR3 coding DNA: TGCGCCAGCAGCTTTAGCGGGCTTTTTACGAACACTGAAGCTTTCTTT.

This clone was picked up a small number of times. The chain combines TRBV6-5 with TRBJ2-5; possible D gene TRBD1, 6 bases. With 4 bases removed from V and 3 bases from J, the gap between germline ends came to 9 bases. The CDR3 is 13 amino acids. Germline V CDR1 and CDR2: MNHEY, SVGAGI. CDR3 sequence (DNA): TGTGCCAGCAGTTTACAGGGTAAAGAGACCCAGTACTTC. Its translation is CASSLQGKETQYF.

The V and J genes are TRBV30 and TRBJ1-1; TRBD1 might be the D (6 bases). Germline V gene lookup returns CDR1 GTSNPN and CDR2 SVGIG (reference sequence). The V end lost 5 bases, the J end lost 5 bases, and 15 bases lay between the germline ends. CDR3 length: 13 residues. The CDR3 coding sequence is TGTGCCTGGGGGGACACCTCCTGGACTGAAGCTTTCTTT. Encoded protein: CAWGDTSWTEAFF.